The 19 T cell receptor beta chains below were found in one sample sequenced in a study of T cells in tumors after PD-1 blockade. Profiled with immunoSEQ multiplex PCR; TCRdb holds only in-frame clones, not every one. The repertoire holds about 47,000 clones, about four fifths seen once, with over 15% in the top ten. Material: PBMCs, obtained before anti-PD-1 treatment. These receptors were taken from a human donor with basal cell carcinoma.

This clone was counted a few times. This rearrangement joins TRBV11-3 to TRBJ2-3; D is uncertain. The length of the CDR3 is 14 residues. Germline CDR1 and CDR2: SGHNT and YENEEA. The V and J ends lost 5 bases and 4 bases respectively, with 13 bases between them. CDR3 sequence reads: CASSPRGKADTQYF. The CDR3 region has the DNA TGTGCCAGCAGCCCACGAGGAAAGGCAGATACGCAGTATTTT.

The J gene is TRBJ2-3, the V gene TRBV21-1; the D segment call TRBD2 is taken from the table without a DNA check. TRBV21-1 is listed as a pseudogene. CDR3 length: 15 residues. CDR3 sequence reads: CASSQLAGGPNTQYF. In DNA, the CDR3 is TGTGCCAGCAGTCAACTAGCGGGAGGGCCAAATACGCAGTATTTT.

The chain joins TRBV6-5 to TRBJ1-1; TRBD1 might be the D (5 bases). The CDR3 loop spans 13 amino acids. Trimming removed 2 bases at V and 10 bases at J, with 14 bases between. CDR1 and CDR2 from the germline V gene are MNHEY and SVGAGI. CDR3 sequence: CASSYRDPRGAFF. Written as DNA, the CDR3 is TGTGCCAGCAGTTACCGCGACCCGAGGGGAGCTTTCTTT.

The V call is TRBV7-2, the J call TRBJ2-7; D is possibly TRBD1 or TRBD2 (5 bases each). The CDR3 is made up of 14 amino acids. With 1 base removed from V and 6 bases from J, the gap between germline ends came to 13 bases. Germline CDR1 SGHTA, CDR2 FQGNSA. The CDR3 reads CASSLGGSKGEQYF. The CDR3 nucleotides read TGTGCCAGCAGCTTAGGGGGGAGTAAGGGCGAGCAGTACTTC.

The J gene is TRBJ2-2, the V gene TRBV30; 14 bases align to TRBD2. Germline CDR1 and CDR2: GTSNPN and SVGIG (reference sequence). Unmatched junction bases numbered 7, after V lost 0 bases and J lost 1 base. This CDR3 region has 19 residues. The CDR3 region is CAWSVRLAGGPRNTGELFF. The CDR3 DNA reads as TGTGCCTGGAGTGTACGACTAGCGGGGGGGCCGAGGAACACCGGGGAGCTGTTTTTT.

The V call is TRBV25-1, the J call TRBJ1-1; D gene uncertain. The CDR3 is 13 amino acids. CDR1 is MGHDK, CDR2 SYGVNS, per germline. V dropped 6 bases and J dropped 1 base, with 9 bases sitting between them. The CDR3 is CASSLLPNTEAFF. Written as DNA, the CDR3 is TGTGCCAGCAGCTTGCTACCGAACACTGAAGCTTTCTTT.

This clone was seen once. The chain links TRBV5-1 to TRBJ2-1; unclear D gene. The CDR3 is made up of 15 amino acids. Germline CDR1 reads SGHRS; CDR2 reads YFSETQ. V was pared by 0 bases and J by 3 bases, with 10 bases between. DNA of the CDR3: TGCGCCAGCAGCTTGGCAGGCGATAACTACAATGAGCAGTTCTTC. Translated: CASSLAGDNYNEQFF.

The chain is built from TRBV3-1 (or the pseudogene TRBV3-2) and TRBJ2-2; the D is unclear. Germline V gene lookup returns CDR1 LGHDT and CDR2 YNNKEL (reference sequence). V lost 2 bases, J lost 1 base, and 8 bases lay in between. This CDR3 region has 15 residues. CDR3 sequence reads: CASSQSGLNTGELFF. The CDR3 nucleotides are TGTGCCAGCAGCCAATCAGGTTTGAACACCGGGGAGCTGTTTTTT.

The chain carries TRBV5-4 and TRBJ2-7; 13 nucleotides line up with TRBD2. V shed 4 bases and J 3 bases; nucleotides not matched to a gene: 4. This CDR3 region has 15 residues. From germline, CDR1 is SGHNT and CDR2 YYREEE (reference sequence). The CDR3 loop is CASSQGLAGLYEQYF. The CDR3 DNA reads TGTGCCAGCAGCCAGGGACTAGCGGGGCTCTACGAGCAGTACTTC.

This clone came up once. For the CDR3, the DNA is TGTGCCAGCAGCAAACAGGGGGAGAACACTGAAGCTTTCTTT. Translating gives CASSKQGENTEAFF. The chain links TRBV9 to TRBJ1-1; 8 bases fit TRBD1. The CDR3 is 14 amino acids. Germline V gives CDR1 SGDLS, CDR2 YYNGEE. Trimming cost V 4 bases and J 1 base; bases outside gene matches: 3.

This chain joins TRBV6-6 and TRBJ1-2; TRBD1 matches 8 bases. Looked up from germline, CDR1 is MNHNY and CDR2 is SVGAGI (reference sequence). V shed 5 bases, J shed 4 bases, and the junction held 12 bases outside the gene matches. The CDR3 has 16 amino acids. This CDR3 reads CASSPLLRGQAYGYTF. The CDR3 nucleotides read TGTGCCAGCAGTCCCCTACTCAGGGGACAGGCCTATGGCTACACCTTC.

The chain links TRBV27 to TRBJ1-1; weak D call: TRBD1 (6 bases). V lost 2 bases, J lost 4 bases, and 11 bases lay in between. Germline-derived CDR1 and CDR2 are MNHEY and SMNVEV (reference sequence). The CDR3 is 14 residues long. DNA of the CDR3: TGTGCCAGCAGTTTAAGGGGAGGGGGCACTGAAGCTTTCTTT. Its translation is CASSLRGGGTEAFF.

In the case of this clone: One end of the junction does not line up with germline, which may come from a read error. Distinct nucleotide sequences in the sample also encode this CDR3. The V call is TRBV7-9, the J call TRBJ1-1; D not certain. Per germline, CDR1 SEHNR and CDR2 FQNEAQ (reference sequence). CDR3 length equals 14 residues. The CDR3 sequence: CASSPPVLRTEAFF. The CDR3, as DNA: TGCGCCAGCAGCCCACCGGTCCTTCGAACTGAAGCTTTCTTT.

The chain links TRBV14 to TRBJ1-2; no clear D. The CDR3 runs 15 residues. Germline V CDR1 and CDR2: SGHDN, FVKESK. Trimming removed 2 bases at V and 0 bases at J, with 10 bases between. The CDR3 reads CASSQNHWTNYGYTF. DNA of the CDR3: TGTGCCAGCAGCCAAAATCACTGGACTAACTATGGCTACACCTTC.

The chain joins TRBV5-1 to TRBJ2-5; no reliable D call. This CDR3 is built from 14 residues. Germline loops: CDR1 SGHRS, CDR2 YFSETQ. V dropped 5 bases and J dropped 0 bases, with 11 bases sitting between them. In DNA, the CDR3 is TGCGCCAGCAGAACATCTCCGGACCAAGAGACCCAGTACTTC. This codes for CASRTSPDQETQYF.

This sequence joins TRBV6-1 and TRBJ2-5; no firm D call. The CDR3 runs 12 residues. From germline, CDR1 is MNHNS and CDR2 SASEGT. The V gene lost 2 bases and the J gene lost 7 bases, with 8 bases spanning the gap. CDR3 in DNA: TGTGCCAGCAGTGAATCCCGAGTGACCCAGTACTTC. The encoded protein is CASSESRVTQYF.

This clone was found a few times. The chain uses TRBV5-4 and TRBJ1-1, with 8 bases that match TRBD1. With 2 bases clipped from V and 7 bases from J, the junction kept 4 bases outside the gene matches. The CDR3 length is 13 residues. Per the germline V gene, CDR1 is SGHNT and CDR2 is YYREEE (reference sequence). The CDR3 nucleotides read TGTGCCAGCAGCTTAGGAGGGACAGGTGAAGCTTTCTTT. Translation: CASSLGGTGEAFF.

The genes are TRBV24-1 and TRBJ1-5, with D perhaps TRBD1 (6 bases). From germline, CDR1 is KGHDR and CDR2 SFDVKD. This CDR3 region has 18 residues. Trimming removed 4 bases from V and 4 bases from J, with 22 bases in between. The CDR3 sequence: CATSDHPSLTGRNQPQHF. The CDR3, as DNA: TGTGCCACCAGTGACCACCCCTCATTGACAGGACGAAATCAGCCCCAGCATTTT.

The rearrangement uses TRBV29-1 and TRBJ2-3; D is perhaps TRBD1 (5 bases). The CDR3 loop spans 12 amino acids. V dropped 7 bases and J dropped 2 bases, with 10 bases sitting between them. The germline V gene encodes CDR1 SQVTM and CDR2 ANQGSEA. CDR3 DNA sequence: TGCAGCGGGCAGGACAACACAGATACGCAGTATTTT. Translation gives CSGQDNTDTQYF.